This T cell receptor beta chain was recorded in a study of control samples from healthy donors and cancer patients. The CDR3 is 13 residues long. V was clipped by 0 bases and J by 5 bases, with 7 bases between them. Germline-derived CDR1 and CDR2 are MGHRA and YSYEKL. Data came from immunoSEQ multiplex PCR; TCRdb stores just in-frame clones and leaves some out. The sample lists roughly 130,000 clones, more than 85% occurring once. This chain uses TRBV4-1 with TRBJ1-2; no definite D call. This clonotype originated in a man younger than 35 in good health. Sequencing used blood. The CDR3 DNA is TGCGCCAGCAGCCAAGATGGAGGGTATGGCTACACCTTC. Encoded protein: CASSQDGGYGYTF.